This T cell receptor (beta chain) is from a study of blood T cells in healthy people across ages. This clonotype was seen repeatedly, ten times or more. Its specificity is unknown. Study results and limitations: A strong correlation was seen between TCR beta diversity and naive T cell percentage.

Combining a sample-barcoded 5' primer with a J-beta primer mix, a second PCR ran for roughly 7 to 12 cycles. One entry per CDR3 protein results from TCRdb running MiXCR on the 5' RACE reads. The sample consists of about 1.8 million distinct CDR3 sequences, about 49% of them appearing once. The sequencing sample was made of blood. This sequence was found in a woman between 40 and 50 years old in good health.

For the CDR3, the DNA is TGCAGTGCTAGTCCCGGCACAGATACGCAGTATTTT. Translation: CSASPGTDTQYF. The chain joins TRBV20-1 to TRBJ2-3, with D hard to call. Per germline, CDR1 DFQATT and CDR2 SNEGSKA (reference sequence). This CDR3 is 12 amino acids long. The V gene lost 3 bases and the J gene lost 1 base, with 5 bases spanning the gap.